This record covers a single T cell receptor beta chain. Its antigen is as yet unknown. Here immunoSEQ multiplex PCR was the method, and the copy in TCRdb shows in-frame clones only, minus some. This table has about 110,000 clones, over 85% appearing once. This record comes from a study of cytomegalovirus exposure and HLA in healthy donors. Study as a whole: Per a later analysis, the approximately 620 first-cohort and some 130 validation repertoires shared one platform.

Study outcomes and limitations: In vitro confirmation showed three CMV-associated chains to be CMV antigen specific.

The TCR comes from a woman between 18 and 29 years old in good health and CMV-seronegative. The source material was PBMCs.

The DNA of the CDR3 is TGTGCCAGCAGTTCAGGACAGGGGGCGAGGGCCGAGCAGTACTTC. Protein: CASSSGQGARAEQYF. The rearrangement joins TRBV6-5 to TRBJ2-7; 11 bases align to TRBD1. The CDR3 consists of 15 residues. V trimming: 4 bases; J trimming: 6 bases; junction bases outside the gene matches: 8. Germline assignment: CDR1 MNHEY and CDR2 SVGAGI.